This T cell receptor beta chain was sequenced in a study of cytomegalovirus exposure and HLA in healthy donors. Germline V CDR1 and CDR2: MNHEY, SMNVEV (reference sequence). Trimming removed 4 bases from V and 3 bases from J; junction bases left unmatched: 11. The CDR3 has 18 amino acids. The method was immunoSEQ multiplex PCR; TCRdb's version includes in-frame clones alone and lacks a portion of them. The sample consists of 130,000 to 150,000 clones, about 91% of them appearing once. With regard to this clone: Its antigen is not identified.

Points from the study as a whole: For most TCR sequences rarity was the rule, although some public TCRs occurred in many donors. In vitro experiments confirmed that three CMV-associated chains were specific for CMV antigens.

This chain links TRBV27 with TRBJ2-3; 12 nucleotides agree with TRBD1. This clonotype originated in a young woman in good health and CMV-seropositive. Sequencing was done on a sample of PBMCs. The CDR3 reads CASSSPGQGARGTDTQYF. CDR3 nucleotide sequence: TGTGCCAGCAGTTCCCCGGGACAGGGGGCGCGTGGGACAGATACGCAGTATTTT.